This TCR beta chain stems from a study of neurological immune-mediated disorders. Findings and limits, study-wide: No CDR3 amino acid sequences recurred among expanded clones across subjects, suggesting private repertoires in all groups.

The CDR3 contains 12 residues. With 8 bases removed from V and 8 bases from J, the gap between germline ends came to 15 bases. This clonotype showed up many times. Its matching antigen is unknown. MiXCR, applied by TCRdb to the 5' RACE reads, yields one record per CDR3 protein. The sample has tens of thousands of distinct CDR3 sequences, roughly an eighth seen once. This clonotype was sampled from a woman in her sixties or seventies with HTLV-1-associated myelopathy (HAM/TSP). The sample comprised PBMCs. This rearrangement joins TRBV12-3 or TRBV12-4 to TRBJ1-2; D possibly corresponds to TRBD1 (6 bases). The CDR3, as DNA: TGTGCCAGCGGTGCGGGGGGCTTAGGCTACACCTTC. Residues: CASGAGGLGYTF.